This T cell receptor (beta chain) was documented in a study of T cells in localized non-small cell lung cancer. Turning to this clone: Its target is not known.

Study-level points and caveats: Highest T cell clonality was seen in uninvolved adjacent lung, surpassing that measured in tumor. Greater T cell density in blood accompanied longer overall survival. In adjacent lung appeared a median around 62 of the top 100 tumor clones. Heterogeneity remains possible, as sequencing covered one tumor region only.

Measured with immunoSEQ multiplex PCR; TCRdb has only the in-frame clones, and not every one. The sample lists approximately 76,000 clones, more than 75% occurring once. CDR3 length equals 17 residues. Germline V CDR1 and CDR2: SGHDT, YYEEEE. Germline trimming cut 6 bases from V and 8 bases from J; bases unmatched to any gene: 15. The TCR comes from a female donor older than 55 with stage I lung adenocarcinoma. This rearrangement joins TRBV5-6 to TRBJ1-6; TRBD1 matches at 9 bases. Sequences were derived from peripheral blood, sampled before any cancer treatment. The CDR3 sequence: CASNPGQGSLRYSPLHF. As DNA, the CDR3 is TGTGCCAGCAACCCGGGACAGGGCTCTCTAAGGTATTCACCCCTCCACTTT.